This entry lists 23 T cell receptor beta chains sequenced from one sample in a study of blood T cell repertoires in COVID-19 (dated by TCRdb to 2020 to 2021). Libraries were constructed by the immunoSEQ multiplex PCR assay. TCRdb mirrors the immuneACCESS table, restricted to in-frame sequences. Some clones are absent from its copies; in checked studies, under half trace to an unresolved V gene, and the reason for the others is unknown. The sample includes a few hundred thousand clones, with 87% observed a single time. More than 0.8% of the sample comes from the top ten. The specimen sequenced was PBMCs or T cells enriched from blood (not recorded which). The receptors were sampled from a woman aged 25 to 45 who had recovered from COVID-19.

J is TRBJ1-1 and V is TRBV5-1; 7 nucleotides line up with TRBD1. Germline CDR1 SGHRS, CDR2 YFSETQ. This CDR3 is built from 15 residues. The junction had 7 bases not matched to a gene; V was cut back by 0 bases and J by 5 bases. The chain's CDR3 is CASSLDGRGETEAFF. CDR3 in DNA: TGCGCCAGCAGCTTGGATGGCAGGGGGGAGACTGAAGCTTTCTTT.

V gene TRBV19 combines with J gene TRBJ2-1, with TRBD1 matching 10 bases. Looked up from germline, CDR1 is LNHDA and CDR2 is SQIVND (reference sequence). This CDR3 is built from 17 residues. V trimming: 3 bases; J trimming: 7 bases; junction bases outside the gene matches: 12. This chain's CDR3 is CASSIGGQGNIVNEQFF. The CDR3 nucleotides read TGTGCCAGTAGTATTGGGGGACAGGGGAATATTGTGAATGAGCAGTTCTTC.

This sequence joins TRBV2 and TRBJ1-2; 7 bases map to TRBD1. Germline assignment: CDR1 SNHLY and CDR2 FYNNEI. The CDR3 runs to 12 residues. V gave up 7 bases and J gave up 3 bases; unmatched junction bases: 2. The CDR3 sequence: CASTGQDYGYTF. In DNA form, the CDR3 reads TGTGCCAGCACCGGACAGGACTATGGCTACACCTTC.

The rearrangement joins TRBV10-3 to TRBJ2-7, with 8 bases identical to TRBD1. The CDR3 loop spans 14 amino acids. Trimming at V came to 6 bases and at J to 3 bases, leaving 7 bases not matched to a gene. Germline V gene data show CDR1 as ENHRY and CDR2 as SYGVKD. The CDR3 here is CAIRRTGWDYEQYF. DNA for the CDR3: TGTGCCATCAGAAGGACAGGGTGGGACTACGAGCAGTACTTC.

The V and J genes are TRBV6-5 and TRBJ1-4; 8 bases line up with TRBD1. V lost 6 bases and J lost 8; bases outside the gene matches: 5. The CDR3 is made up of 13 amino acids. From germline, CDR1 is MNHEY and CDR2 SVGAGI. The CDR3 here is CASRNTGGEKLFF. The DNA of the CDR3 is TGTGCCAGCAGGAATACAGGGGGGGAAAAACTGTTTTTT.

V and J are TRBV13 and TRBJ2-4; 11 nucleotides agree with TRBD2. The CDR3 length is 16 residues. The V segment lost 2 bases and the J segment 12 bases; nucleotides outside the gene matches: 12. Per the germline V gene, CDR1 is PRHDT and CDR2 is FYEKMQ (reference sequence). The CDR3: CASSLLLAGATRTQYF. CDR3 in DNA: TGTGCCAGCAGCTTATTACTAGCGGGGGCCACCAGGACTCAGTACTTC.

The chain is built from TRBV11-2 and TRBJ1-1; unclear D gene. Germline lookup yields CDR1 SGHAT and CDR2 FQNNGV. This CDR3 region has 13 residues. The V end lost 1 base, the J end lost 8 bases, and 11 bases lay between the germline ends. CDR3 protein: CASSLGQYREAFF. CDR3 DNA sequence: TGTGCCAGCAGCTTAGGACAATACCGAGAAGCTTTCTTT. Complete variable domain (other parts from reference TRBV11-2 and TRBJ1-1): EAGVAQSPRYKIIEKRQSVAFWCNPISGHATLYWYQQILGQGPKLLIQFQNNGVVDDSQLPKDRFSAERLKGVDSTLKIQPAKLEDSAVYLCASSLGQYREAFFGQGTRLTVV.

This chain uses TRBV28 with TRBJ1-2, with 10 nucleotides matching TRBD1. Germline V gene data show CDR1 as MDHEN and CDR2 as SYDVKM. This CDR3 has 17 amino acids. J gave up 2 bases and V 6 bases, and 12 bases lay outside the gene matches. The CDR3, as DNA: TGTGCCAGCAGCTCTCCAGCCGGGACAGGGGTCAACTATGGCTACACCTTC. This translates into CASSSPAGTGVNYGYTF.

Of note for this clone: Distinct nucleotide sequences in the sample also encode this CDR3. The chain combines TRBV20-1 with TRBJ1-1; D is uncertain. Germline CDR1 and CDR2: DFQATT and SNEGSKA (reference sequence). CDR3 length: 12 amino acids. V dropped 3 bases and J dropped 5 bases, with 10 bases sitting between them. CDR3 nucleotide sequence: TGCAGTGCTAGTCGGCGAGGGACTGAAGCTTTCTTT. It codes for CSASRRGTEAFF.

This rearrangement joins TRBV18 to TRBJ2-7; 14 positions agree with TRBD2. The germline V gene encodes CDR1 KGHSH and CDR2 LQKENI. The ends lost 3 bases at V and 3 bases at J; junction bases unmatched: 4. The CDR3 is 16 residues long. CDR3 bases: TGTGCCAGCTCACCCCAGGGGACTAGCGGGGGCTACGAGCAGTACTTC. Translating it yields CASSPQGTSGGYEQYF.

V usage is TRBV5-1 and J usage is TRBJ2-7; D is possibly TRBD2 (6 bases). Germline CDR1 SGHRS, CDR2 YFSETQ. CDR3 length: 14 amino acids. Trimming took off 4 bases at V and 4 bases at J, with 15 bases between the two ends. The CDR3 DNA follows: TGCGCCAGCAGCCCCCGGTGGGACTCATACGAGCAGTACTTC. It translates to CASSPRWDSYEQYF.

The chain has TRBV2 and TRBJ2-7; a possible D gene is TRBD1 (6 bases). The V and J ends lost 1 base and 6 bases respectively, with 13 bases between them. The CDR3 contains 14 residues. CDR1 SNHLY and CDR2 FYNNEI come from the germline V gene. The DNA of the CDR3 is TGTGCCAGCAGTGAAGAAAACAGGGACCCCGAGCAGTACTTC. Its translation is CASSEENRDPEQYF.

Only one count was recorded for this clone. The sample carries other DNA sequences with the same CDR3. This rearrangement joins TRBV12-3 or TRBV12-4 to TRBJ1-2; 8 bases agree with TRBD1. Unmatched junction bases numbered 2, after V lost 3 bases and J lost 8 bases. The CDR3 runs to 12 residues. The DNA of the CDR3 is TGTGCCAGCAGTTTCGGACAGGGAGGCTACACCTTC. This translates into CASSFGQGGYTF.

The V and J genes are TRBV3-1 (or the pseudogene TRBV3-2) and TRBJ2-2; 8 positions match TRBD2. Germline V gene sequence: CDR1 LGHDT, CDR2 YNNKEL (reference sequence). There are 20 residues in the CDR3. The V and J ends lost 0 bases and 3 bases, in that order; junction bases with no gene match: 15. The CDR3: CASSQEVPPSGGAYTGELFF. The CDR3 nucleotides are TGTGCCAGCAGCCAAGAGGTCCCGCCGTCGGGGGGGGCGTACACCGGGGAGCTGTTTTTT.

The rearrangement links TRBV6-5 to TRBJ1-3; weak D call: TRBD1 (6 bases). This CDR3 comprises 15 residues. Trimming took 8 bases from V and 0 from J, leaving 14 bases between them. Looked up from germline, CDR1 is MNHEY and CDR2 is SVGAGI. The CDR3 sequence: CASRGGQISGNTIYF. The CDR3 DNA follows: TGTGCCAGCCGGGGGGGACAAATCTCTGGAAACACCATATATTTT.

This clone was observed a handful of times. Other DNA variants within this sample encode the same CDR3. The chain combines TRBV27 with TRBJ2-7; D remains ambiguous. Trimming cost V 6 bases and J 1 base, with 10 bases left between them. CDR3 size: 13 residues. The germline V gene has CDR1 MNHEY and CDR2 SMNVEV (reference sequence). The CDR3 here is CASSLTSSYEQYF. The CDR3 bases are TGTGCCAGCAGCCTGACATCTTCCTACGAGCAGTACTTC.

This chain links TRBV7-9 with TRBJ2-1; D is undetermined. The length of the CDR3 is 13 residues. Trimming cost V 5 bases and J 0 bases, with 5 bases left between them. Germline V gene lookup returns CDR1 SEHNR and CDR2 FQNEAQ (reference sequence). This CDR3 reads CASSPGSYNEQFF. The CDR3 bases are TGTGCCAGCAGCCCAGGCTCCTACAATGAGCAGTTCTTC.

The J gene is TRBJ1-3, the V gene TRBV18; D ambiguous. The CDR3 runs 16 residues. Germline V gives CDR1 KGHSH, CDR2 LQKENI. V gave up 3 bases and J gave up 0 bases, with 12 bases separating them. CDR3 in amino acids: CASSPGIGSSGNTIYF. In DNA form, the CDR3 reads TGTGCCAGCTCACCTGGTATAGGGAGCTCTGGAAACACCATATATTTT.

The chain is built from TRBV11-3 and TRBJ2-5; 10 bases are a match to TRBD1. This CDR3 has 16 amino acids. Germline V lookup: CDR1 SGHNT, CDR2 YENEEA. Germline trimming cut 1 base from V and 1 base from J; bases unmatched to any gene: 3. CDR3 in DNA: TGTGCCAGCAGCTTAGGGGGACAGGGGTCCCAAGAGACCCAGTACTTC. Amino acid sequence: CASSLGGQGSQETQYF. Supplemented by reference TRBV11-3 and TRBJ2-5, the full variable domain reads EAGVVQSPRYKIIEKKQPVAFWCNPISGHNTLYWYLQNLGQGPELLIRYENEEAVDDSQLPKDRFSAERLKGVDSTLKIQPAELGDSAVYLCASSLGGQGSQETQYFGPGTRLLVL.

The V call is TRBV19, the J call TRBJ2-2, with D unresolved. Germline CDR1 reads LNHDA; CDR2 reads SQIVND (reference sequence). Trimming shortened V by 6 bases and J by 7 bases, and 9 bases separated the two germline ends. This CDR3 has 12 amino acids. This CDR3 is CASSPSLGELFF. CDR3 nucleotides: TGTGCCAGTAGCCCTTCACTCGGGGAGCTGTTTTTT.

The chain links TRBV4-3 to TRBJ1-4; 9 bases are shared with TRBD1. Germline lookup yields CDR1 LGHNA and CDR2 YSLEER. The CDR3 is 15 residues long. The junction had 6 bases not matched to a gene; V was cut back by 2 bases and J by 8 bases. The CDR3 DNA reads as TGCGCCAGCAGCCAACAGACAGGGGGAGTCGAAAAACTGTTTTTT. Translated: CASSQQTGGVEKLFF.

This chain uses TRBV7-9 with TRBJ1-3; D not resolved. Between the trimmed V and J ends, which lost 5 bases and 1 base, there was a span of 12 bases. The CDR3 contains 15 residues. Germline CDR1 and CDR2: SEHNR and FQNEAQ (reference sequence). The CDR3 bases are TGTGCCAGCAGCCCTACACGCGGTTCTGGAAACACCATATATTTT. It yields the protein CASSPTRGSGNTIYF.

CDR3 region: CATSRALVGQGTEQYF. The CDR3, as DNA: TGTGCCACCAGCAGAGCCCTCGTAGGACAGGGAACCGAGCAGTACTTC. The V call is TRBV15, the J call TRBJ2-7, with TRBD1 identical over 8 bases. The CDR3 runs 16 residues. The J segment lost 6 bases and the V segment lost 1 base, leaving 11 bases of the junction unmatched. Germline V gene lookup returns CDR1 LNHNV and CDR2 YYDKDF (reference sequence). Filled out from reference TRBV15 and TRBJ2-7, the complete variable domain reads DAMVIQNPRYQVTQFGKPVTLSCSQTLNHNVMYWYQQKSSQAPKLLFHYYDKDFNNEADTPDNFQSRRPNTSFCFLDIRSPGLGDTAMYLCATSRALVGQGTEQYFGPGTRLTVT.